The rows below give T cell receptor beta chains drawn from one sample of a study of T-cell memory formation after mild COVID-19. TCRdb called the 5' RACE reads again in MiXCR, with one record for every CDR3 protein. This sample has 400,000 to 500,000 distinct CDR3 sequences; around 20% occur once, and the top ten carry 8.4%. Specimen: PBMCs or a T cell subset sorted from them (not recorded which). These receptors came from an adult woman who had mild COVID-19 (a few samples of this study predate the infection). Cell type and time point are not known. CDR3s include the opening cysteine and the closing phenylalanine or tryptophan. The D gene is left open where the match is weak. For some rows the clone size is stated as once, few or many, or as a class when expanded; others skip it.

clone size,J gene,V gene,D gene,CDR3 protein,CDR3 DNA
few,TRBJ1-1,TRBV29-1,-,CSVAYTEAFF,TGCAGCGTCGCGTACACTGAAGCTTTCTTT
-,TRBJ2-1,TRBV7-8,-,CASSPRQGTYNEQFF,TGTGCCAGCAGCCCCCGGCAGGGGACCTACAATGAGCAGTTCTTC
-,TRBJ2-7,TRBV15,TRBD1,CATSRGTGSYEQYF,TGTGCCACCAGCAGAGGGACAGGGTCCTACGAGCAGTACTTC
-,TRBJ1-1,TRBV25-1,-,CASSPSRGGPEAFF,TGTGCCAGCAGTCCATCGCGAGGTGGACCTGAAGCTTTCTTT
few,TRBJ2-7,TRBV29-1,TRBD2,CSVVTSGGGEQYF,TGCAGCGTCGTGACTAGCGGGGGCGGCGAGCAGTACTTC
few,TRBJ2-3,TRBV5-1,TRBD2,CASTLSGGATDTQYF,TGCGCCAGCACCCTTAGCGGGGGGGCCACAGATACGCAGTATTTT
-,TRBJ2-7,TRBV11-3,TRBD1,CASSLKGGAGYEQYF,TGTGCCAGCAGCTTAAAAGGGGGCGCTGGATACGAGCAGTACTTC
many,TRBJ2-5,TRBV3-1,TRBD2,CASSQAGLAGGPQETQYF,TGTGCCAGCAGCCAAGCGGGACTAGCGGGAGGACCGCAAGAGACCCAGTACTTC
many,TRBJ2-7,TRBV20-1,TRBD2,CSGLAGGGTYEQYF,TGCAGTGGACTAGCGGGAGGCGGCACCTACGAGCAGTACTTC
-,TRBJ2-7,TRBV6-1,-,CASSNGGLGAYEQYF,TGTGCCAGCTCAAACGGGGGTCTAGGGGCCTACGAGCAGTACTTC